The rows below give T cell receptor beta chains drawn from one sample of a study of T cells in Graves' hyperthyroidism and ophthalmopathy. TCRdb re-called the multiplex PCR reads through MiXCR, storing one row per CDR3 protein. The sample carries fewer than 500,000 distinct CDR3 sequences, about 13% recorded once. What was sequenced was blood. The source of these receptors is a man aged 30 to 39 with Graves' hyperthyroidism that later progressed to Graves' ophthalmopathy. Both conserved end residues are part of each CDR3. The D gene is left open where the match is weak. A clone size is listed for some rows: how often the clone was seen (once, few, many), or a class if it is expanded.

>NA|TRBJ2-1|TRBD1|TRBV25-1
TGTGCCAGCAAACGACAGGGGGCCGGCCGGGATGAGCAGTTCTTC
CASKRQGAGRDEQFF
>NA|TRBJ1-2|NA|TRBV2
TGTGCCAGCAGTGAAGGGGGGATTCGACAGTATTATAGGGTGGGCTACACCTTC
CASSEGGIRQYYRVGYTF
>few|TRBJ2-7|NA|TRBV27
TGTGCCAGCAGTTTCTCCGGGACGGAAGTCTACGAGCAGTACTTC
CASSFSGTEVYEQYF
>many|TRBJ2-7|TRBD1|TRBV7-9
TGTGCCAGCAGCTTAGGAGAGACAGGGGGCGAGCAGTACTTC
CASSLGETGGEQYF
>NA|TRBJ1-2|TRBD1|TRBV7-9
TGTGCCAGCAGCCCTCTACAGGGGACGGAGGGTGGCTACACCTTC
CASSPLQGTEGGYTF
>many|TRBJ1-6|TRBD1|TRBV20-1
TGCAGTGCAGCAGGGGGGGGTAATAATTCACCCCTCCACTTT
CSAAGGGNNSPLHF
>NA|TRBJ2-1|TRBD2|TRBV5-1
TGCGCCAGCAGACCTAGCGGGGACATCAAAAACTACAATGAGCAGTTCTTC
CASRPSGDIKNYNEQFF
>few|TRBJ2-2|NA|TRBV6-1
TGTGCCTCTTGGGGGTCAATTGACGGGGAGCTGTTTTTT
CASWGSIDGELFF
>many|TRBJ1-4|NA|TRBV6-2/TRBV6-3
TGTGCCAGCAGTTGGGGAGGAGCTAATGAAAAACTGTTTTTT
CASSWGGANEKLFF
>many|TRBJ2-1|TRBD2|TRBV20-1
TGCAGTGCTAGAGATTGGGCTAGCGGGAATGAGCAGTTCTTC
CSARDWASGNEQFF
>few|TRBJ2-1|NA|TRBV7-6
TGTGCCAGCAGGATAGCCCCATTCTCCTACAATGAGCAGTTCTTC
CASRIAPFSYNEQFF
>many|TRBJ1-1|NA|TRBV29-1
TGCAGCTCCCGACCCGGGGGGCGATCTGAAGCTTTCTTT
CSSRPGGRSEAFF
>many|TRBJ2-5|TRBD2|TRBV12-3/TRBV12-4
TGTGCCAGCAGTATGGGACTACAAGAGACCCAGTACTTC
CASSMGLQETQYF
>few|TRBJ1-2|TRBD1|TRBV9
TGTGCCAGCAGCGTAGTTTTGGCAGGGGGCGGCTACACCTTC
CASSVVLAGGGYTF
>many|TRBJ1-4|NA|TRBV19
TGTGCCAGTAGTCCCAGGCCGGGCAGGCCACGGGGTGAAAAACTGTTTTTT
CASSPRPGRPRGEKLFF
>few|TRBJ1-5|NA|TRBV27
TGTGCCAGCAGTTCGGGGTTGCAGGGTCAGCCCCAGCATTTT
CASSSGLQGQPQHF
>many|TRBJ2-3|TRBD2|TRBV11-2
TGTGCCAGCAGCCGACTAGCGGGGCGCACAGATACGCAGTATTTT
CASSRLAGRTDTQYF
>NA|TRBJ2-3|NA|TRBV6-2/TRBV6-3
TGTGCCAGCACCCCCCGCGGACGGAGCACAGATACGCAGTATTTT
CASTPRGRSTDTQYF
>NA|TRBJ1-1|TRBD1|TRBV5-4
TGTGCCAGCAGCCGGGACAGGGATGTTTCTGAAGCTTTCTTT
CASSRDRDVSEAFF
>many|TRBJ1-1|NA|TRBV6-1
TGTGCCAGCAGTCGCCCCCGCCAGCGAGGGCGCTGGGGGATGAACACTGAAGCTTTCTTT
CASSRPRQRGRWGMNTEAFF
>many|TRBJ2-7|TRBD1|TRBV7-6
TGTGCCAGCAGCTTAGGGGACAGGGATTTTGCCTACGAGCAGTACTTC
CASSLGDRDFAYEQYF
>many|TRBJ2-5|TRBD2|TRBV20-1
TGCAGTGCTTTCCGACTAGCGGGGACTCGGGCGGGTGAGACCCAGTACTTC
CSAFRLAGTRAGETQYF
>few|TRBJ1-2|NA|TRBV10-3
TGTGCCATCAGCTACACGCTCACTGATGGCTACACCTTC
CAISYTLTDGYTF
>few|TRBJ2-7|TRBD1|TRBV4-1
TGCGCCAGCAGCCAAGATGCGGACAGGGGGTACGAGCAGTACTTC
CASSQDADRGYEQYF
>many|TRBJ1-5|TRBD1|TRBV28
TGTGCCAGCAGACCGGGACAGGATTTCAATCAGCCCCAGCATTTT
CASRPGQDFNQPQHF
>NA|TRBJ2-2|NA|TRBV5-5
TGTGCCAGCAGCGGGACATACAACACCGGGGAGCTGTTTTTT
CASSGTYNTGELFF
>few|TRBJ1-3|TRBD1|TRBV30
TGTGCCTGGAGTGTACGAGGGGGCGGGAACACCATATATTTT
CAWSVRGGGNTIYF
>NA|TRBJ2-2|NA|TRBV5-1
TGCGCCAGCAGCTGGACAACTCTCACCGGGGAGCTGTTTTTT
CASSWTTLTGELFF
>few|TRBJ2-1|NA|TRBV19
TGTGCCAGTAGTCCCTCAGGGGGGTCTGATGAGCAGTTCTTC
CASSPSGGSDEQFF
>many|TRBJ2-5|NA|TRBV6-5
TGTGCCAGCAGTTACTGGGATGGTGAGACCCAGTACTTC
CASSYWDGETQYF
>few|TRBJ2-5|TRBD2|TRBV6-1
TGTGCCAGCAGCTCGGGACTAGCGAGGCAGACCCAGTACTTC
CASSSGLARQTQYF
>many|TRBJ2-1|TRBD1|TRBV18
TGTGCCAGCTCACCGGTTTTTATCGGGACAGACTACAATGAGCAGTTCTTC
CASSPVFIGTDYNEQFF
>many|TRBJ2-1|NA|TRBV7-2
TGTGCCAGCAGCTTAGGGTCGGCAGGGTACAATGAGCAGTTCTTC
CASSLGSAGYNEQFF
>NA|TRBJ1-1|NA|TRBV5-1
TGCGCCAGCAGTCTGGTCGGCAGTCTGTTGGAAGCTTTCTTT
CASSLVGSLLEAFF
>NA|TRBJ1-6|NA|TRBV7-8
TGTGCCAGCAGCTTATTTAATCCCAGCTCCTATAATTCACCCCTCCACTTT
CASSLFNPSSYNSPLHF
>NA|TRBJ2-7|TRBD1|TRBV10-1
TGCGCCAGCAGTACCAGGGGGCGTAGCGAGCAGTACTTC
CASSTRGRSEQYF